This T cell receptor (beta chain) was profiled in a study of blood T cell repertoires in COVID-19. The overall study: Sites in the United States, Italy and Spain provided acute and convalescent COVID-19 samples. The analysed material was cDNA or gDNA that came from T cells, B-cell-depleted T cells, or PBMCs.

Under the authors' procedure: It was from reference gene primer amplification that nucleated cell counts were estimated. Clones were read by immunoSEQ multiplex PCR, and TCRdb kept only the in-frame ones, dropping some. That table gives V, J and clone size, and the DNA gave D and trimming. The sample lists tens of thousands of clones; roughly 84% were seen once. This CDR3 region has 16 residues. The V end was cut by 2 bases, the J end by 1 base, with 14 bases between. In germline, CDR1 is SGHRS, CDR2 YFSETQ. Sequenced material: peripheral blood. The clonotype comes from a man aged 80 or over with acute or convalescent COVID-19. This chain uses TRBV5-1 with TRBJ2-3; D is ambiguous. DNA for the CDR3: TGCGCCAGCAGCTTCCCTTCGGGTATGCGCACAGATACGCAGTATTTT. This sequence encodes CASSFPSGMRTDTQYF.